This entry lists 16 T cell receptor beta chains sequenced from one sample in a study of Ad26.COV2.S vaccination and SARS-CoV-2 variants. Treatment defined: around 19 received Ad26.COV2.S at low or high dose, single or two shots; about 5 received placebo; per-sample allocation not given. Sampling happened 63 days after the first vaccine or placebo injection. Measured with immunoSEQ multiplex PCR; TCRdb has only the in-frame clones, and not every one. In the table there are around 250,000 clones, over 75% of which are singletons. The sequenced sample was peripheral blood, obtained in a trial of Ad26.COV2.S vaccine versus placebo. Receptors originate from a person between 18 and 60 years old who received the Ad26.COV2.S COVID-19 vaccine or a placebo.

The chain is built from TRBV7-3 and TRBJ2-1; either TRBD1 or TRBD2 may fit D (7 bases each). Germline values: CDR1 SGHTA, CDR2 FQGTGA. This CDR3 comprises 14 residues. The germline V and J ends were trimmed by 5 bases and 6 bases, with 14 bases remaining between them. CDR3 coding DNA: TGTGCCAGCAGCACCAGGGGGGGTGCCAATGAGCAGTTCTTC. Translating gives CASSTRGGANEQFF.

This chain connects TRBV29-1 to TRBJ2-1, with TRBD2 matching over 12 bases. This CDR3 comprises 14 residues. In germline, CDR1 is SQVTM, CDR2 ANQGSEA. V was clipped by 3 bases and J by 6 bases; unmatched bases: 3. Written as DNA, the CDR3 is TGCAGCGTTGATAGACTAGCGGGAGTCAATGAGCAGTTCTTC. This encodes CSVDRLAGVNEQFF.

The chain has TRBV30 and TRBJ2-3; 8 bases are shared with TRBD1. CDR3 size: 13 residues. Per the germline V gene, CDR1 is GTSNPN and CDR2 is SVGIG (reference sequence). J lost 6 bases, V lost 4 bases, and 6 bases had no gene match. DNA for the CDR3: TGTGCCTGGACGACAGGGGCGCCGGATACGCAGTATTTT. This encodes CAWTTGAPDTQYF.

This clone was recorded a few times. This chain connects TRBV7-9 to TRBJ1-5; 7 bases agree with TRBD1. The CDR3 loop spans 18 amino acids. CDR1 and CDR2 (germline): SEHNR, FQNEAQ (reference sequence). The V gene end was trimmed by 0 bases and the J gene end by 1 base; junction bases not matched to a gene: 9. The CDR3 DNA sequence: TGTGCCAGCAGCTTAGCCCTGGGGACAGAACAGAGCAATCAGCCCCAGCATTTT. This encodes CASSLALGTEQSNQPQHF.

The V and J genes are TRBV7-2 and TRBJ1-1; unclear D gene. This CDR3 is built from 14 residues. With 3 bases removed from V and 1 base from J, the gap between germline ends came to 9 bases. Germline lookup yields CDR1 SGHTA and CDR2 FQGNSA. CDR3 in amino acids: CASSFNRGNTEAFF. The CDR3 bases are TGTGCCAGCAGCTTTAACCGGGGGAACACTGAAGCTTTCTTT.

In nucleotides, the CDR3 is TGTGCCAGTAGTGTACAGGGTTACGAGCAGTACTTC. This gives the protein CASSVQGYEQYF. The chain recombines TRBV19 with TRBJ2-7, with D possibly being TRBD1 (6 bases). Germline V gene sequence: CDR1 LNHDA, CDR2 SQIVND (reference sequence). Trimming stripped 5 bases from V and 4 bases from J, with 9 bases between. This CDR3 spans 12 amino acids.

The rearrangement links TRBV7-7 to TRBJ2-1, with 12 bases fitting TRBD2. The V gene's germline CDR1 is SSHAT and CDR2 FNYEAQ (reference sequence). J lost 10 bases, V lost 5 bases, and 9 bases had no gene match. The CDR3 totals 15 residues. CDR3 DNA: TGTGCCAGCAGCCCGACTAGCGGGAGTTTAGGAGAGCAGTTCTTC. This codes for CASSPTSGSLGEQFF.

This chain uses TRBV6-5 with TRBJ2-3; either TRBD1 or TRBD2 may supply D (6 bases each). Germline values: CDR1 MNHEY, CDR2 SVGAGI. CDR3 length: 16 residues. Trimming took 4 bases from V and 2 from J, leaving 16 bases between them. CDR3: CASSSTPGAYTDTQYF. The CDR3 coding sequence is TGTGCCAGCAGTTCCACCCCGGGGGCCTACACAGATACGCAGTATTTT.

The J gene is TRBJ2-2, the V gene TRBV28, with 7 bases matching TRBD1. Germline CDR1 and CDR2: MDHEN and SYDVKM. V trimming: 6 bases; J trimming: 4 bases; junction bases outside the gene matches: 11. The CDR3 consists of 16 residues. CDR3 in DNA: TGTGCCAGCAGGGAGAAAGGGGGCCGAGTCACCGGGGAGCTGTTTTTT. Protein product: CASREKGGRVTGELFF.

The rearrangement uses TRBV19 and TRBJ1-2; D is possibly TRBD1 (5 bases). Germline CDR1 reads LNHDA; CDR2 reads SQIVND (reference sequence). Trimming pared 4 bases from V and 2 bases from J, leaving 11 bases between. The CDR3 has 14 residues. CDR3 in DNA: TGTGCCAGTAGTACGACGGGGCGGAACTATGGCTACACCTTC. Amino acids: CASSTTGRNYGYTF.

The CDR3 DNA reads as TGTGCCAGCACCCTCGAGAATCCCTACGAGCAGTACTTC. Amino acids: CASTLENPYEQYF. The chain recombines TRBV28 with TRBJ2-7; D gene ambiguous. CDR3 size: 13 residues. V lost 7 bases and J lost 2, with 12 bases in between. In germline, CDR1 is MDHEN, CDR2 SYDVKM.

This chain links TRBV25-1 with TRBJ1-4; 9 bases line up with TRBD1. Trimming took 11 bases from V and 8 from J; bases not matched to a gene: 12. The CDR3 spans 14 residues. CDR1 and CDR2 from the germline V gene are MGHDK and SYGVNS. The CDR3 here is CASRAGQGREKLFF. CDR3 DNA sequence: TGTGCCTCGAGGGCGGGACAGGGACGAGAAAAACTGTTTTTT.

V is TRBV6-1 and J is TRBJ1-5; 9 nucleotides line up with TRBD1. The CDR3 length is 18 residues. Trimming took 4 bases from V and 5 from J; bases not matched to a gene: 15. Germline V CDR1 and CDR2: MNHNS, SASEGT. This chain's CDR3 is CASSGGLTGTGNDQPQHF. As DNA, the CDR3 is TGTGCCAGCAGTGGAGGCCTTACCGGGACAGGGAACGATCAGCCCCAGCATTTT.

This chain uses TRBV10-3 with TRBJ1-2, with D maybe TRBD1 (5 bases). The V and J ends lost 2 bases and 2 bases respectively, with 12 bases between them. CDR1 and CDR2 (germline): ENHRY, SYGVKD. CDR3 length: 15 amino acids. CDR3 DNA: TGTGCCATCAGTGAGCGTCTAGGGGCGAACTATGGCTACACCTTC. Translated: CAISERLGANYGYTF.

The rearrangement joins TRBV12-3 or TRBV12-4 to TRBJ1-2; no definite D call. V lost 4 bases and J 8 bases, leaving 14 bases between the germline ends. The CDR3 is made up of 13 amino acids. This CDR3 reads CASSSLGASGYTF. In DNA, the CDR3 is TGTGCCAGCAGTTCCTTGGGAGCTTCGGGCTACACCTTC.

This chain connects TRBV7-6 to TRBJ2-7; TRBD2 might be the D (7 bases). Trimming removed 0 bases at V and 5 bases at J, with 11 bases between. CDR1 is SGHVS and CDR2 is FNYEAQ in the germline V gene. The CDR3 sequence is 14 residues long. The CDR3 DNA sequence: TGTGCCAGCAGCTTAGCGGGGGGGCCCGACGAGCAGTACTTC. This translates into CASSLAGGPDEQYF.